This is a list of T cell receptor beta chains from one sample in a study of shared clonotypes between healthy human individuals. Clones were sequenced by immunoSEQ multiplex PCR, and TCRdb holds only the in-frame ones, with some missing. The sample yields some 650,000 clones, 97% seen once. Sequencing was carried out using naive CD4+ T cells sorted from blood. The receptors derive from a woman in her 30s in good health. CDR3s leave out the opening cysteine and the closing phenylalanine or tryptophan.

v_gene: TRBV7-3
j_gene: TRBJ2-2
CDR3aa: ASSATYRGPGELF

v_gene: TRBV27
j_gene: TRBJ2-4
CDR3aa: ASSVRLAGSHIQY

v_gene: TRBV5-6
j_gene: TRBJ2-1
CDR3aa: ASSWDRQSSYNEQF

v_gene: TRBV2
j_gene: TRBJ1-5
CDR3aa: ASNGQGKNQPQH

v_gene: TRBV2
j_gene: TRBJ2-6
CDR3aa: ASSVGDRAPISGANVLT

v_gene: TRBV27
j_gene: TRBJ2-7
CDR3aa: ASSFGRGPYEQY

v_gene: TRBV27
j_gene: TRBJ2-7
CDR3aa: ASSPTTSGGGWEQY

v_gene: TRBV9
j_gene: TRBJ2-2
CDR3aa: ASSVVGVGELF

v_gene: TRBV11-2
j_gene: TRBJ2-7
CDR3aa: ASSLEPGGSYEQY

v_gene: TRBV13
j_gene: TRBJ2-7
CDR3aa: ASSLGGGEQY

v_gene: TRBV5-4
j_gene: TRBJ1-6
CDR3aa: ASSLDRENSPLH

v_gene: TRBV30
j_gene: TRBJ1-2
CDR3aa: AWSVQSTAVRYYGYT

v_gene: TRBV9
j_gene: -
CDR3aa: ASSHTSSDSSYEQY

v_gene: TRBV4-2
j_gene: TRBJ1-6
CDR3aa: ASSQDPVAGGLNSPLH

v_gene: TRBV7-3
j_gene: TRBJ2-7
CDR3aa: ASGKGGGSSYEQY

v_gene: TRBV2
j_gene: TRBJ2-3
CDR3aa: ASSVGDTQY

v_gene: TRBV28
j_gene: TRBJ1-1
CDR3aa: ASSLGGAKGNTEAF

v_gene: TRBV19
j_gene: TRBJ2-1
CDR3aa: AVGVGSGRVEQF

v_gene: TRBV4-2
j_gene: TRBJ2-4
CDR3aa: ASSPDWQGNIQY

v_gene: TRBV5-4
j_gene: TRBJ2-3
CDR3aa: ASSTGTSGSPSTDTQY